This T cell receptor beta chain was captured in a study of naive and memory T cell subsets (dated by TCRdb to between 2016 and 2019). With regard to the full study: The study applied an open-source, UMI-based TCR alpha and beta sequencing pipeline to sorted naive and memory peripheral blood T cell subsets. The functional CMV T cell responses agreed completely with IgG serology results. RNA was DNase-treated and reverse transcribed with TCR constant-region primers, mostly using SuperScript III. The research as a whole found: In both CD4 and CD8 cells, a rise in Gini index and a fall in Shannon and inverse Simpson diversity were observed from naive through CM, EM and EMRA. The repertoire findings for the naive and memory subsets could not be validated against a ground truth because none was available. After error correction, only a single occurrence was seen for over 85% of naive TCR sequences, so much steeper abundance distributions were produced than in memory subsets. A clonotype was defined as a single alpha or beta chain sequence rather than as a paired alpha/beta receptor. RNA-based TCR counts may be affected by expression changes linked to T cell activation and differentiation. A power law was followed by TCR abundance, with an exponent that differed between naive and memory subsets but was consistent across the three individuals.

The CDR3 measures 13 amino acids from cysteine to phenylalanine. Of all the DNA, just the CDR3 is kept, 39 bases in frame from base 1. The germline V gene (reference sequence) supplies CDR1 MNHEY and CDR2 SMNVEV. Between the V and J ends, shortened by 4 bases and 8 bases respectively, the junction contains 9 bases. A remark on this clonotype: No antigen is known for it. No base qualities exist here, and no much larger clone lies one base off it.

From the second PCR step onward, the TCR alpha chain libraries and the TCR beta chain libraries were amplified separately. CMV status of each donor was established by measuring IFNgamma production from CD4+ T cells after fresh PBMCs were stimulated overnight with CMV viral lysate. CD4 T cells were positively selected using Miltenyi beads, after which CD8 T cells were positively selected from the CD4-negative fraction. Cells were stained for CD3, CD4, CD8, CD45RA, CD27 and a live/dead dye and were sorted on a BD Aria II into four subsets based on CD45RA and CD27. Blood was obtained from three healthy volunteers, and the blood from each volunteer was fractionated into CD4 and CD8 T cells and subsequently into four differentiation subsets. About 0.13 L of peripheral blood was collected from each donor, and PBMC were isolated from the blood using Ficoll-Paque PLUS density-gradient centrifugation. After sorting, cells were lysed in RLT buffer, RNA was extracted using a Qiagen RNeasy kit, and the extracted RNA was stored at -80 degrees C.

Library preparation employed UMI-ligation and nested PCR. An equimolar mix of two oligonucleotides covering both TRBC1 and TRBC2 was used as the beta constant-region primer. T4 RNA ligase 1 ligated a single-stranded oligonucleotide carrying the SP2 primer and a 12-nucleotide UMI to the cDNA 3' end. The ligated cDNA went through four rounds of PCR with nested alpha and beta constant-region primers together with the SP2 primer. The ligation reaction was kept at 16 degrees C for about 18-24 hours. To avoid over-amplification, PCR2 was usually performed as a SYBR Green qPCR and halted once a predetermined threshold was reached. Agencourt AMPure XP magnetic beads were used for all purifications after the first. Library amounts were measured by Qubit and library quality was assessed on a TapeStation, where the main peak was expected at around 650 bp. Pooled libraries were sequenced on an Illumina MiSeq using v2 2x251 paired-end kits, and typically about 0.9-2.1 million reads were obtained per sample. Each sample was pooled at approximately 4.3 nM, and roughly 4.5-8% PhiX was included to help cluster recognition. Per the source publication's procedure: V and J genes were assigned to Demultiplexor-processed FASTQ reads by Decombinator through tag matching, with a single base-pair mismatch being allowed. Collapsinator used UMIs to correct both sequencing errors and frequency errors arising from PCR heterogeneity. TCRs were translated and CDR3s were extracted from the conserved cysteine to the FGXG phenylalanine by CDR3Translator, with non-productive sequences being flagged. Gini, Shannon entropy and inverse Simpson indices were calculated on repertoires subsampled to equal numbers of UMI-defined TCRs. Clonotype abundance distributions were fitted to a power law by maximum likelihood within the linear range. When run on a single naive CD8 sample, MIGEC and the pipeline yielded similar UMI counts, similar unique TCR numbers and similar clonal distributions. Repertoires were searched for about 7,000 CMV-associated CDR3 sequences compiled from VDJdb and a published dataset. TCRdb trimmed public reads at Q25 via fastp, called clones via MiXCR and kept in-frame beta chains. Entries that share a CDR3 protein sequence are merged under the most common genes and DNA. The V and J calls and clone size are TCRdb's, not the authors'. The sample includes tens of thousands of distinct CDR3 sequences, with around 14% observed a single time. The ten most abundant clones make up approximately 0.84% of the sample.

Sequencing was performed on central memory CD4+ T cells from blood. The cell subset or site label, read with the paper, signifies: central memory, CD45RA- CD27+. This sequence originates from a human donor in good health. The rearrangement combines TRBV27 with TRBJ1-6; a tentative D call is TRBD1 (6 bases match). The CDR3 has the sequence CASSSNRDSPLHF. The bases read TGTGCCAGCAGTTCGAACAGGGATTCACCCCTCCACTTT.